Listed below are T cell receptor beta chains from one sample, sequenced in a study of early T cells in non-severe SARS-CoV-2 infection. Using its own MiXCR run on the 5' RACE reads, TCRdb lists one record per CDR3 protein. Of fewer than 120,000 distinct CDR3 sequences in the sample, about 12% were seen once. This specimen consisted of whole blood, obtained at baseline. The receptors derive from an adult who was a healthcare worker with PCR-confirmed SARS-CoV-2 infection or an uninfected control (not recorded which). CDR3s include the opening cysteine and the closing phenylalanine or tryptophan. Each record gives: clone size, V gene, J gene, D gene, CDR3 DNA, CDR3 protein. The D gene is left open where the match is weak. Some rows mark clone size as missing; the rest say once, few, many or name a class of expanded clone.

clone size: NA
V gene: TRBV19
J gene: TRBJ1-2
D gene: NA
CDR3 DNA: TGTGCCAGTAGTGCCAAGCCCCTCAGGGCAACTAACTATGGCTACACCTTC
CDR3 protein: CASSAKPLRATNYGYTF

clone size: NA
V gene: TRBV29-1
J gene: TRBJ2-2
D gene: NA
CDR3 DNA: TGCAGCGTTTCACACAACGGGGAGCTGTTTTTT
CDR3 protein: CSVSHNGELFF

clone size: many
V gene: TRBV28
J gene: TRBJ1-1
D gene: TRBD1
CDR3 DNA: TGTGCCAGCAGTTCAGGGGGCACTGAAGCTTTCTTT
CDR3 protein: CASSSGGTEAFF

clone size: few
V gene: TRBV4-1
J gene: TRBJ2-1
D gene: NA
CDR3 DNA: TGCGCCAGCAGCCAAGAAGTCGCAGCAGTCGCGCAGTTCTTC
CDR3 protein: CASSQEVAAVAQFF

clone size: few
V gene: TRBV29-1
J gene: TRBJ1-5
D gene: NA
CDR3 DNA: TGCAGCGCGGCTAGCATTGGTCAGCCCCAGCATTTT
CDR3 protein: CSAASIGQPQHF

clone size: NA
V gene: TRBV11-2
J gene: TRBJ1-6
D gene: NA
CDR3 DNA: TGTGCCAGCAGCTTCCCAGGGTCCAATTCACCCCTCCACTTT
CDR3 protein: CASSFPGSNSPLHF

clone size: few
V gene: TRBV6-5
J gene: TRBJ2-1
D gene: TRBD2
CDR3 DNA: TGTGCCAGCAGACGAGGACTAGCGGGGAGCTCCTACAATGAGCAGTTCTTC
CDR3 protein: CASRRGLAGSSYNEQFF

clone size: few
V gene: TRBV5-1
J gene: TRBJ2-5
D gene: NA
CDR3 DNA: TGCGCCAGCAGCCTCTATACGGGGAGGCGAGAGACCCAGTACTTC
CDR3 protein: CASSLYTGRRETQYF

clone size: NA
V gene: TRBV29-1
J gene: TRBJ1-1
D gene: TRBD1
CDR3 DNA: TGCAGCGTACGGGGACAGGGGAACACTGAAGCTTTCTTT
CDR3 protein: CSVRGQGNTEAFF

clone size: few
V gene: TRBV6-5
J gene: TRBJ2-3
D gene: TRBD2
CDR3 DNA: TGTGCCAGCAGTTACGGCAGCGGGAGGGTGAGAGTTGGGCACGCAGATACGCAGTATTTT
CDR3 protein: CASSYGSGRVRVGHADTQYF

clone size: NA
V gene: TRBV11-2
J gene: TRBJ1-1
D gene: TRBD1
CDR3 DNA: TGTGCCAGCAGCTTAGGGACAGGGATAGTTACTGAAGCTTTCTTT
CDR3 protein: CASSLGTGIVTEAFF

clone size: NA
V gene: TRBV20-1
J gene: TRBJ1-2
D gene: TRBD1
CDR3 DNA: TGCAGTGCTAGAGCCGGGACAGCCTATGGCTACACCTTC
CDR3 protein: CSARAGTAYGYTF

clone size: NA
V gene: TRBV7-6
J gene: TRBJ2-3
D gene: NA
CDR3 DNA: TGTGCCAGCAGCTTACCCCCGGGGGATACGCAGTATTTT
CDR3 protein: CASSLPPGDTQYF

clone size: NA
V gene: TRBV5-1
J gene: TRBJ2-7
D gene: TRBD1
CDR3 DNA: TGCGCCAGCAGCTGGGGGACAGGCCCCTTGGGCGAACAGTACTTC
CDR3 protein: CASSWGTGPLGEQYF

clone size: many
V gene: TRBV3-1
J gene: TRBJ2-4
D gene: NA
CDR3 DNA: TGTGCCAGCAGCCAAGAGTCGGGGGTGGCCAAAAACATTCAGTACTTC
CDR3 protein: CASSQESGVAKNIQYF

clone size: few
V gene: TRBV20-1
J gene: TRBJ1-2
D gene: NA
CDR3 DNA: TGCAGTGCTAGAAACAGGGAGAGAGACTATGGCTACACCTTC
CDR3 protein: CSARNRERDYGYTF

clone size: NA
V gene: TRBV2
J gene: TRBJ1-6
D gene: NA
CDR3 DNA: TGTGCCAGCAGGAGCGGTGGGTCTTCACCCCTCCACTTT
CDR3 protein: CASRSGGSSPLHF

clone size: many
V gene: TRBV20-1
J gene: TRBJ2-5
D gene: NA
CDR3 DNA: TGCAGTGCTAGAGATTCGGGTGGAGAGACCCAGTACTTC
CDR3 protein: CSARDSGGETQYF

clone size: few
V gene: TRBV7-9
J gene: TRBJ2-7
D gene: TRBD1
CDR3 DNA: TGTGCCAGCAGCTCACCGGACAGGGCCTACGAGCAGTACTTC
CDR3 protein: CASSSPDRAYEQYF

clone size: few
V gene: TRBV6-5
J gene: TRBJ2-7
D gene: TRBD1
CDR3 DNA: TGTGCCAGCAGATTGACCGGGACAGGGGGCCTCGAGCAGTACTTC
CDR3 protein: CASRLTGTGGLEQYF

clone size: many
V gene: TRBV12-3/TRBV12-4
J gene: TRBJ1-6
D gene: TRBD1
CDR3 DNA: TGTGCCAGCAGTTCGGACAGGGTGCTGCGACCCTATAATTCACCCCTCCACTTT
CDR3 protein: CASSSDRVLRPYNSPLHF

clone size: few
V gene: TRBV12-5
J gene: TRBJ1-5
D gene: NA
CDR3 DNA: TGTGCTAGTGGACAGGGATATAGCAATCAGCCCCAGCATTTT
CDR3 protein: CASGQGYSNQPQHF

clone size: many
V gene: TRBV5-1
J gene: TRBJ2-7
D gene: TRBD1
CDR3 DNA: TGCGCCAGCAGCTTGTTGCAGGGGGCGACCTCAAATGAGCAGTACTTC
CDR3 protein: CASSLLQGATSNEQYF

clone size: few
V gene: TRBV29-1
J gene: TRBJ2-3
D gene: TRBD2
CDR3 DNA: TGCAGCGTCCGGGGGGTACCCTCCGACGGAGATACGCAGTATTTT
CDR3 protein: CSVRGVPSDGDTQYF

clone size: NA
V gene: TRBV5-5
J gene: TRBJ2-1
D gene: TRBD1
CDR3 DNA: TGTGCCAGCAGCTACAGGGGAAGCTCCTACAATGAGCAGTTCTTC
CDR3 protein: CASSYRGSSYNEQFF

clone size: few
V gene: TRBV3-1
J gene: TRBJ1-1
D gene: NA
CDR3 DNA: TGTGCCAGCAGCCGGGGAGATTTGAACACTGAAGCTTTCTTT
CDR3 protein: CASSRGDLNTEAFF

clone size: few
V gene: TRBV12-2
J gene: TRBJ1-2
D gene: NA
CDR3 DNA: TGTGCAAGTCGCCGGAGTCTGGGGGTCAAGGGCTATGGCTACACCTTC
CDR3 protein: CASRRSLGVKGYGYTF

clone size: NA
V gene: TRBV28
J gene: TRBJ2-3
D gene: NA
CDR3 DNA: TGTGCCAGCGGCCCCTTGGCAGATACGCAGTATTTT
CDR3 protein: CASGPLADTQYF